Included here is one T cell receptor beta chain sequence, with context. The antigen is unknown. This sample is drawn from a study of OX40 agonist ivuxolimab in advanced cancers. Study-level information: People who had prior anti-PD-1, anti-PD-L1 or anti-CTLA-4 therapy could take part, and roughly 44% had some.

Study-level findings and limits: Clonal expansion by week 6 occurred in CD4+ and CD8+ blood T cells (at 0.1 to 3.0 mg/kg). Among patients with partial responses at 0.1-3.0 mg/kg, clonal expansion was among the lowest.

CDR1 is MNHNS and CDR2 is SASEGT in the germline V gene. The CDR3 extends over 14 amino acids. Trimming removed 6 bases from V and 4 bases from J; junction bases left unmatched: 2. Assay used: immunoSEQ multiplex PCR; TCRdb lists only in-frame clones, some missing. The sample holds 78,000 or so clones, 88% seen once. This sample comprised CD4+ or CD8+ T cells sorted from blood, obtained in a trial of the OX40 agonist ivuxolimab. This sequence was found in an adult with an advanced solid tumor such as melanoma, head and neck, liver or kidney cancer. The chain joins TRBV6-1 to TRBJ2-3; 12 nucleotides match TRBD2. CDR3 loop: CASRRTSGADTQYF. DNA of the CDR3: TGTGCCAGCAGGCGGACTAGCGGGGCAGATACGCAGTATTTT.